A single sample is the source of the 25 T cell receptor beta chains below, sequenced in a study of human T cells and chemical hapten exposure. Unfractionated whole blood yielded total RNA. TCRdb reprocessed the 5' RACE reads with MiXCR, giving one entry per CDR3 protein. The sample contains approximately 81,000 distinct CDR3 sequences, approximately 8% of which appear only once. These receptors came from a male donor in good health.

This clonotype showed up many times. The J gene is TRBJ2-1, the V gene TRBV4-3; D is possibly TRBD2 (7 bases). The CDR3 covers 14 residues. The V end lost 0 bases, the J end lost 7 bases, and 10 bases lay between the germline ends. Germline lookup yields CDR1 LGHNA and CDR2 YSLEER. The CDR3 nucleotides are TGCGCCAGCAGCCAAGAAGGGGGGGGTAATGAGCAGTTCTTC. Translating gives CASSQEGGGNEQFF.

V and J are TRBV7-3 and TRBJ1-4; D uncertain. The CDR3 spans 15 residues. V was shortened by 5 bases and J by 1 base, with 11 bases between the two germline ends. The germline V gene encodes CDR1 SGHTA and CDR2 FQGTGA. CDR3 in amino acids: CASSPRGGTNEKLFF. CDR3 nucleotides: TGTGCCAGCAGCCCGCGGGGAGGAACTAATGAAAAACTGTTTTTT.

This clonotype was recorded at least ten times. The chain combines TRBV5-1 with TRBJ2-3, with 8 bases aligning to TRBD2. V shed 2 bases and J 1 base; nucleotides not matched to a gene: 6. Per the germline V gene, CDR1 is SGHRS and CDR2 is YFSETQ. CDR3 size: 16 residues. The CDR3 protein is CASSFVQAGGTDTQYF. CDR3 nucleotides: TGCGCCAGCAGCTTTGTCCAAGCGGGGGGCACAGATACGCAGTATTTT.

The chain is built from TRBV10-3 and TRBJ2-1; D is ambiguous. Deletions cut 10 bases from V and 6 bases from J, with 16 bases between. Germline values: CDR1 ENHRY, CDR2 SYGVKD. The CDR3 runs 13 residues. The CDR3 protein is CATQGPGRNEQFF. The CDR3 coding sequence is TGTGCCACCCAAGGCCCAGGCCGCAATGAGCAGTTCTTC.

This clonotype was detected only a few times. The chain joins TRBV29-1 to TRBJ2-1; TRBD2 might be the D (6 bases). CDR1 is SQVTM and CDR2 is ANQGSEA in the germline V gene. Trimming pared 4 bases from V and 2 bases from J, leaving 15 bases between. The CDR3 extends over 15 amino acids. In nucleotides, the CDR3 is TGCAGCGTTGTCCGATTTTCGGGGGCCTACAATGAGCAGTTCTTC. It is translated as CSVVRFSGAYNEQFF.

This clonotype has at least ten counts. The chain has TRBV7-9 and TRBJ2-7; D is ambiguous. The CDR3 totals 14 residues. V lost 2 bases to trimming and J lost 1 base, with 9 bases between them. Germline assignment: CDR1 SEHNR and CDR2 FQNEAQ (reference sequence). This CDR3 is CASSLSEPSYEQYF. CDR3 in DNA: TGTGCCAGCAGCTTATCTGAGCCTTCCTACGAGCAGTACTTC.

This clonotype came up many times. The J gene is TRBJ2-3, the V gene TRBV6-1; TRBD2 aligns across 7 bases. The trim removed 3 bases at V and 4 bases at J, leaving 13 bases unmatched. Germline V lookup: CDR1 MNHNS, CDR2 SASEGT. The CDR3 is 17 residues long. The CDR3 region is CASSEVVASGGADTQYF. CDR3 in DNA: TGTGCCAGCAGTGAGGTCGTGGCTAGCGGTGGGGCAGATACGCAGTATTTT.

This chain uses TRBV29-1 with TRBJ2-1, with TRBD2 as a possible D gene (6 bases). V was trimmed by 4 bases and J by 5 bases, leaving 18 bases between them. CDR1 and CDR2 from the germline V gene are SQVTM and ANQGSEA. This CDR3 is built from 15 residues. CDR3 in DNA: TGCAGCGTTGGGTTACGGGCTAGCGCCCACAATGAGCAGTTCTTC. Translation gives CSVGLRASAHNEQFF.

The V gene is TRBV10-3, the J gene TRBJ2-7, with D unclear. There are 12 residues in the CDR3. The V end lost 4 bases, the J end lost 4 bases, and 8 bases lay between the germline ends. The germline CDR1 and CDR2 sequences are ENHRY and SYGVKD. The CDR3 sequence: CAISAVGYEQYF. The CDR3 DNA reads TGTGCCATCAGTGCGGTGGGATACGAGCAGTACTTC.

This clonotype appeared many times. This chain connects TRBV6-4 to TRBJ2-1, with D possibly matching TRBD2 (6 bases). Germline CDR1 and CDR2: MRHNA and SNTAGT. The V end was cut by 6 bases, the J end by 9 bases, with 21 bases between. The CDR3 extends over 15 amino acids. The CDR3 DNA reads as TGTGCCAGCAGACCCCGAGCTGGGGGAGGCGGTGAGCAGTTCTTC. Translated: CASRPRAGGGGEQFF.

The chain uses TRBV29-1 and TRBJ2-5, with D perhaps matching TRBD1 (6 bases). The germline V gene has CDR1 SQVTM and CDR2 ANQGSEA. Trimming cost V 8 bases and J 1 base, with 14 bases left between them. The CDR3 contains 13 residues. This CDR3 reads CSSSGHVQETQYF. CDR3 DNA sequence: TGCAGCTCATCGGGACATGTCCAAGAGACCCAGTACTTC.

Only a few counts were recorded for this clonotype. The chain joins TRBV5-1 to TRBJ2-7; D is unclear. The CDR3 spans 12 residues. CDR1 is SGHRS, CDR2 YFSETQ, per germline. Trimming took off 1 base at V and 7 bases at J, with 9 bases between the two ends. This CDR3 reads CASSLTPGEQYF. The CDR3 coding sequence is TGCGCCAGCAGCTTGACCCCCGGGGAGCAGTACTTC.

The chain joins TRBV27 to TRBJ1-1, with a weak D call TRBD1 (5 bases). With 0 bases removed from V and 7 bases from J, the gap between germline ends came to 6 bases. This CDR3 has 12 residues. Germline CDR1 reads MNHEY; CDR2 reads SMNVEV (reference sequence). The CDR3 coding sequence is TGTGCCAGCAGTTTATCGGGGCGTGAAGCTTTCTTT. It specifies CASSLSGREAFF.

The sample holds many counts of this clonotype. The CDR3 bases are TGTGCCAGCAGTGTCCAACAGGGGTCCAGCACAGATACGCAGTATTTT. It yields the protein CASSVQQGSSTDTQYF. V gene TRBV6-4 combines with J gene TRBJ2-3; 7 nucleotides agree with TRBD1. Germline values: CDR1 MRHNA, CDR2 SNTAGT. Trimming at V came to 4 bases and at J to 0 bases, leaving 7 bases not matched to a gene. The CDR3 spans 16 residues.

This clonotype turned up a few times. The J gene is TRBJ2-7, the V gene TRBV28; 7 bases are a match to TRBD1. Germline CDR1 and CDR2: MDHEN and SYDVKM. CDR3 length: 16 amino acids. The V gene end was trimmed by 0 bases and the J gene end by 5 bases; junction bases not matched to a gene: 10. Here the CDR3 DNA reads TGTGCCAGCAGTTTATGGTTGCAGGGGGATTCGGACGAGCAGTACTTC. It encodes CASSLWLQGDSDEQYF. The complete variable domain, with remaining parts taken from reference TRBV28 and TRBJ2-7, reads DVKVTQSSRYLVKRTGEKVFLECVQDMDHENMFWYRQDPGLGLRLIYFSYDVKMKEKGDIPEGYSVSREKKERFSLILESASTNQTSMYLCASSLWLQGDSDEQYFGPGTRLTVT.

This clonotype was observed many times. This sequence joins TRBV5-1 and TRBJ2-3; D gene unclear. CDR1 SGHRS and CDR2 YFSETQ come from the germline V gene. The CDR3 sequence is 13 residues long. The germline V and J ends were trimmed by 0 bases and 7 bases, with 9 bases remaining between them. The CDR3 bases are TGCGCCAGCAGCTTGGGCCTAACAAATACGCAGTATTTT. Amino acids: CASSLGLTNTQYF.

This clonotype was counted only a few times. Germline is not matched at one junction end, which may reflect a read error. The chain is built from TRBV6-2 or TRBV6-3 and TRBJ2-1, with D unresolved. The CDR3 covers 14 residues. Germline CDR1 and CDR2: MNHEY and SVGEGT. CDR3 sequence reads: CASSFPSGIGLPSF. CDR3 bases: TGTGCCAGCAGTTTTCCCAGTGGCATTGGGTTACCATCCTTC.

This clonotype was found a few times. The chain couples TRBV20-1 to TRBJ2-1, with TRBD2 matching 7 bases. V lost 4 bases and J lost 2; bases outside the gene matches: 11. This CDR3 is built from 16 residues. Germline V gene lookup returns CDR1 DFQATT and CDR2 SNEGSKA (reference sequence). The CDR3 here is CSAKDRDGRPYNEQFF. The CDR3 bases are TGCAGTGCTAAAGACCGTGACGGGAGGCCCTACAATGAGCAGTTCTTC.

J is TRBJ2-7 and V is TRBV18; TRBD2 agrees at 11 bases. The CDR3 length is 16 residues. J lost 0 bases, V lost 0 bases, and 1 base had no gene match. Germline CDR1 KGHSH, CDR2 LQKENI. Written as DNA, the CDR3 is TGTGCCAGCTCACCACCGGGACTAGCGGACTCCTACGAGCAGTACTTC. Translation gives CASSPPGLADSYEQYF.

This clonotype was counted at least ten times. V and J are TRBV6-5 and TRBJ2-6; D is uncertain. The V gene lost 10 bases and the J gene lost 0 bases, with 10 bases spanning the gap. Germline V gene data show CDR1 as MNHEY and CDR2 as SVGAGI. The CDR3 extends over 14 amino acids. CDR3 nucleotides: TGTGCCACCAGCGCTAGCTCTGGGGCCAACGTCCTGACTTTC. Its protein product is CATSASSGANVLTF.

This clonotype appeared a few times. This chain connects TRBV4-2 to TRBJ1-2, with no clear D. Trimming removed 2 bases from V and 2 bases from J, with 9 bases in between. The CDR3 contains 14 residues. Germline-derived CDR1 and CDR2 are LGHNA and YNFKEQ. CDR3 nucleotide sequence: TGTGCCAGCAGCCAATCGCAGGCAAACTATGGCTACACCTTC. Residues: CASSQSQANYGYTF.

The chain joins TRBV12-5 to TRBJ2-1; 7 bases match TRBD2. The CDR3 sequence is 12 residues long. Germline V gene sequence: CDR1 LGHNT, CDR2 FRNRAP. V trimming: 0 bases; J trimming: 15 bases; junction bases outside the gene matches: 5. The CDR3 DNA is TGTGCTAGTGGTTTGGTCGCTGGGGAGGGGTTCTTC. Its protein product is CASGLVAGEGFF.

J is TRBJ1-1 and V is TRBV20-1; a possible D gene is TRBD1 (5 bases). Germline assignment: CDR1 DFQATT and CDR2 SNEGSKA (reference sequence). V lost 5 bases to trimming and J lost 6 bases, with 7 bases between them. The CDR3 is 10 residues long. The CDR3: CSASGAEAFF. The CDR3, as DNA: TGCAGTGCTTCGGGGGCTGAAGCTTTCTTT.

This chain uses TRBV6-1 with TRBJ1-5; perhaps TRBD1 as D (5 bases). The V gene's germline CDR1 is MNHNS and CDR2 SASEGT. The CDR3 is 12 amino acids. Trimming left V 2 bases short and J 13 bases short, with 12 bases between. The CDR3 loop reads CASSEFRGGQHF. CDR3 nucleotide sequence: TGTGCCAGCAGTGAATTTCGGGGCGGTCAGCATTTT.

The genes are TRBV7-6 and TRBJ1-5, with a tentative D call TRBD1 (5 bases). The ends were cut back, 1 base at V and 6 bases at J, with 10 bases in the middle. Germline V gene data show CDR1 as SGHVS and CDR2 as FNYEAQ. The CDR3 spans 14 residues. The CDR3 sequence is CASSLGIGGQPQHF. The CDR3 bases are TGTGCCAGCAGCTTAGGGATCGGGGGTCAGCCCCAGCATTTT. The full variable domain, with the rest looked up from reference TRBV7-6 and TRBJ1-5, is GAGVSQSPRYKVTKRGQDVALRCDPISGHVSLYWYRQALGQGPEFLTYFNYEAQQDKSGLPNDRFSAERPEGSISTLTIQRTEQRDSAMYRCASSLGIGGQPQHFGDGTRLSIL.